What follows describes a single T cell receptor (beta chain). Generated by immunoSEQ multiplex PCR, the TCRdb table keeps only in-frame clones and is missing some. Among about 140,000 clones listed, about 86% were seen once. This sample is drawn from a study of blood T cell repertoires in COVID-19. On the study more broadly: PBMCs, B-cell-depleted T cells, or T cells were the source of the cDNA or gDNA that made up the material.

Trimming at V came to 4 bases and at J to 10 bases, leaving 7 bases not matched to a gene. CDR1 LGHNA and CDR2 YSLEER come from the germline V gene. CDR3 size: 15 residues. The sample was peripheral blood. V is TRBV4-3 and J is TRBJ2-1, with TRBD2 identical over 13 bases. The sequence was obtained from a woman aged 55 to 70 with acute or convalescent COVID-19. CDR3 nucleotide sequence: TGCGCCAGCAGCCCCGGACTAGCGGGGGCCCGCGAGCAGTTCTTC. It codes for CASSPGLAGAREQFF.